This is a list of T cell receptor beta chains from one sample in a study of blood T cell repertoires in COVID-19. Here immunoSEQ multiplex PCR was the method, and the copy in TCRdb shows in-frame clones only, minus some. The sample lists about 530,000 clones, about 88% occurring once. The sequenced sample consisted of peripheral blood. The receptors originated from a woman aged 45-65 years with COVID-19, enrolled during active disease. Each CDR3 is given without its conserved first and last residue. D genes are given only for firm matches.

v_call d_call cdr3_aa
TRBV29-1 . SESTQGYNEQF
TRBV30 TRBD2 AREGGGQGDTQY
TRBV28 . ASRTLAYEQY
TRBV30 TRBD1 ALRNRQGAGNEQF
TRBV12-3/TRBV12-4 . ASSYQGWTEAF
TRBV5-1 . ASSWTVNTGELF
TRBV5-1 . ASSLGFPEYTEAF
TRBV19 TRBD1 ASSKRVGGTGEQETQY
TRBV19 TRBD1 ASSPAPGGYGYT
TRBV5-1 TRBD1 ASSPAGTGVNTEAF
TRBV18 . ASSPGRTENYGYT
TRBV5-8 . ASSLVQVSYGYT
TRBV19 . ASNPRGGRTEAF
TRBV6-4 . ASSDSIKGGTDTQY
TRBV10-1 TRBD1 ASSPTGYYGYT
TRBV5-6 TRBD1 ASSLRQGGKLF
TRBV9 TRBD2 ASSVSGGSNNEQF
TRBV15 TRBD2 ATSSSGAVGEQY
TRBV20-1 . SAMGGYTQY
TRBV7-2 TRBD1 ASSPGQGAGGYT
TRBV6-1 . ASTLFETSYNEQF
TRBV30 TRBD1 AWRGDRGYETQY
TRBV27 . ASSQGFNEKLF
TRBV19 TRBD1 ASGGQSSNQPQH
TRBV7-9 . ASSDPRWLALKGNEQF
TRBV11-2 . ASSLDPGWSANIQY
TRBV20-1 . SASPSQGRTYEQY
TRBV12-3/TRBV12-4 TRBD1 ASSTTGHYGYT
TRBV7-8 TRBD2 ASSLGTSGLNEQF
TRBV28 TRBD2 ASSFPPWGSGGLSTDTQY
TRBV27 . ASSQGGVYNEQF
TRBV18 . ASSRLKGDGNQPQH
TRBV6-1 . ASSETIEGSAF
TRBV4-2 . ASSQGEGVNTEAF
TRBV11-2 . ASTLQGNTIY
TRBV6-5 TRBD2 ASRGGRGADTQY
TRBV11-2 TRBD2 ASSGGVGDPRQQY
TRBV5-1 . ASSQEAYIGGYT
TRBV4-2 TRBD1 ASSQVGLRTGGSGELF
TRBV5-1 TRBD2 ASSSSGGAYNEQF
TRBV19 . ASSIPRGKAF
TRBV10-3 TRBD2 AISTTSGVDYNEQF
TRBV5-1 TRBD1 ASSFGTGISDYGYT
TRBV3-1/TRBV3-2 . ASSQEGRIHNEQF
TRBV5-1 . ASSLMAEAGELF
TRBV5-1 TRBD2 ASIRSGTSGGGGTDTQY